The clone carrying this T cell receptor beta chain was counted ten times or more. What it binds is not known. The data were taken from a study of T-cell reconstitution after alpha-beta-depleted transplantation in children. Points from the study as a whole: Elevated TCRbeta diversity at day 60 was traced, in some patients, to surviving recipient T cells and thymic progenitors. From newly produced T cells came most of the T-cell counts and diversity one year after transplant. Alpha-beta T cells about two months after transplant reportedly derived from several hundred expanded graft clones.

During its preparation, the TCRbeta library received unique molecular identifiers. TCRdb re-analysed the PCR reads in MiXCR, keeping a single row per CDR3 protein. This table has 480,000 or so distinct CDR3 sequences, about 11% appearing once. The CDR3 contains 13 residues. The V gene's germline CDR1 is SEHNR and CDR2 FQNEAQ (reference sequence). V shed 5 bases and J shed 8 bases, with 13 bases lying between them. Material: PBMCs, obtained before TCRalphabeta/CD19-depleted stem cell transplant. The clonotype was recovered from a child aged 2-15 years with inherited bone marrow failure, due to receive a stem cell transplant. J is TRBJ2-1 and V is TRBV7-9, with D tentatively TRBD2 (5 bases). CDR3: CASSPTRAYEQFF. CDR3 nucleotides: TGTGCCAGCAGCCCCACTAGAGCATATGAGCAGTTCTTC.